This note documents a single T cell receptor (beta chain) sequence. This sample was taken from a study of control samples from healthy donors and cancer patients. Clones were read by immunoSEQ multiplex PCR, and TCRdb kept only the in-frame ones, dropping some. The table includes 100,000 or so clones, about four fifths detected once. Sequenced input: blood. This TCR derives from a woman aged 45 to 65 in good health.

CDR3 nucleotide sequence: TGTGCCAGCAGCCCCAGCCTAGCGGGAGTGAATGAGCAGTTCTTC. Translation: CASSPSLAGVNEQFF. The chain is built from TRBV9 and TRBJ2-1; 10 nucleotides align to TRBD2. The length of the CDR3 is 15 residues. V trimming: 4 bases; J trimming: 7 bases; junction bases outside the gene matches: 8. Germline CDR1 and CDR2: SGDLS and YYNGEE.